This TCR beta chain stems from a study of cytomegalovirus exposure and HLA in healthy donors. The PCR was carried out with 60 Vbeta primers and 13 Jbeta primers. In the authors' workflow: In a later analysis, 80 million or so unique TCR beta chains included roughly 11 million shared by two or more donors. Sequenced by immunoSEQ multiplex PCR; TCRdb stores in-frame clones only, minus some. D and trimming were read from the DNA, whereas the V and J calls and clone size are those reported in that table. The sample lists about 140,000 clones, approximately 80% seen once, with 1.1% to 1.5% in the top ten. Overall study results and limits: Confirmation in vitro established that a few CMV-associated chains were specific for CMV antigens. According to the study, approximately 150 TCR beta chains were cytomegalovirus-associated. It was reported that the classifier diagnosed cytomegalovirus status with high specificity and sensitivity in both the original and validation cohorts.

Worth noting for this clone: The antigen is undetermined.

J gave up 2 bases and V 3 bases, and 4 bases lay outside the gene matches. CDR3 length: 14 amino acids. Germline-derived CDR1 and CDR2 are SGHRS and YFSETQ. Sequencing was done on a sample of PBMCs. The V call is TRBV5-1, the J call TRBJ2-7, with 8 positions matching TRBD1. The sequence was collected from a woman aged 35 to 49 in good health and CMV-seronegative. This chain's CDR3 is CASSWADRAYEQYF. The CDR3 region has the DNA TGCGCCAGCAGCTGGGCGGACAGGGCCTACGAGCAGTACTTC.